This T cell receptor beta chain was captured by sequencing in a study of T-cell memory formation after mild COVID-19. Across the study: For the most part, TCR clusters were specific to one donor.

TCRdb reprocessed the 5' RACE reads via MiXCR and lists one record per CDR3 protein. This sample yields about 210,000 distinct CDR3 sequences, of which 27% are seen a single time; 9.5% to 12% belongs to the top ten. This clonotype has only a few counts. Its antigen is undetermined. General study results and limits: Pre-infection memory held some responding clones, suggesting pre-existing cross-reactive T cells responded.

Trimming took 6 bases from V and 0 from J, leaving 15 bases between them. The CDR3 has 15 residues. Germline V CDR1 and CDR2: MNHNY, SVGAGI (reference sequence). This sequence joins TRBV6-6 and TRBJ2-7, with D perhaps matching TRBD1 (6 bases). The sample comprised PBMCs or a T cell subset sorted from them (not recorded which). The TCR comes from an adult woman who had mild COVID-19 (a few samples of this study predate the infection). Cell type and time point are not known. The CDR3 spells CASRKVGQLSYEQYF. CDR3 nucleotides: TGTGCCAGCAGAAAAGTAGGACAGCTCTCCTACGAGCAGTACTTC.